The clone carrying this T cell receptor (beta chain) has a handful of counts. These data belong to a study of blood T cells in healthy people across ages. In germline, CDR1 is MDHEN, CDR2 SYDVKM. Trimming stripped 6 bases from V and 9 bases from J, with 12 bases between. The CDR3 spans 13 residues. PCR was performed a second time for about 7 to 12 cycles using a sample-barcoded 5' primer and a J-beta primer mix. Each CDR3 protein is one row after TCRdb ran MiXCR on the 5' RACE reads. The sample lists 600,000 to 1,000,000 distinct CDR3 sequences; 25% were seen once. This same sample was also taken into another study, of T cells of mothers and their children.

The sample was blood. The V gene is TRBV28, the J gene TRBJ1-6; the D gene is possibly TRBD1 (5 bases). This TCR derives from a boy younger than 18 in good health. The CDR3 loop is CASRPAGGSPLHF. The CDR3 DNA is TGTGCCAGCAGACCGGCGGGGGGTTCACCCCTCCACTTT.